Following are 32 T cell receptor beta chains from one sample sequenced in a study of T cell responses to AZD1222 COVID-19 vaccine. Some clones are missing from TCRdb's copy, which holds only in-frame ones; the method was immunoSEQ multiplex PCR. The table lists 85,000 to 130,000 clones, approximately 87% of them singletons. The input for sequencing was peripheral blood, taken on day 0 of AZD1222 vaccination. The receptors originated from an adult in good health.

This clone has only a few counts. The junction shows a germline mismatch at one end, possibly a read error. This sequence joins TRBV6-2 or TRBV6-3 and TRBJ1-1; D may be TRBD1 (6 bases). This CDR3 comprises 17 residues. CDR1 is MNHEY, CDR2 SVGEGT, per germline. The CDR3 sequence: CASSPTDTYTGNAEAFF. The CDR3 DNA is TGTGCCAGCAGCCCGACAGATACATATACAGGGAACGCTGAAGCTTTCTTT.

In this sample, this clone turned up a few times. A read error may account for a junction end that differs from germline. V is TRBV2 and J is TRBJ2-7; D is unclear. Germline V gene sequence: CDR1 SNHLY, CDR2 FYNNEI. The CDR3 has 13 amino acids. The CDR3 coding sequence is TGTGCCAGCACTGAAACGGACGGCTACGAGCAGTACTTC. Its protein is CASTETDGYEQYF.

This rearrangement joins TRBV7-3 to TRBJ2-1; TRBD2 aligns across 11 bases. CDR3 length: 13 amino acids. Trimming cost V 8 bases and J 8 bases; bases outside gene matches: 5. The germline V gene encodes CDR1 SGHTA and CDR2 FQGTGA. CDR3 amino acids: CASRLAGWDEQFF. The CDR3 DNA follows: TGTGCCAGCCGACTAGCGGGGTGGGATGAGCAGTTCTTC.

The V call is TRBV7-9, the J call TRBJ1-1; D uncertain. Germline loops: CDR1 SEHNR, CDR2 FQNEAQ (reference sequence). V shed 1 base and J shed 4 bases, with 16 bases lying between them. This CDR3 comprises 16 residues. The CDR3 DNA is TGTGCCAGCAGCTTAGGTCTTCCGGGGTCTGCCACTGAAGCTTTCTTT. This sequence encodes CASSLGLPGSATEAFF.

The DNA for the CDR3 is TGTGCCAGCAGCCCCGGAGGGCCCTACGAGCAGTACTTC. Translation gives CASSPGGPYEQYF. The rearrangement links TRBV7-2 to TRBJ2-7, with D possibly matching TRBD2 (6 bases). Germline V lookup: CDR1 SGHTA, CDR2 FQGNSA. The V and J ends lost 5 bases and 2 bases respectively, with 10 bases between them. CDR3 length equals 13 residues.

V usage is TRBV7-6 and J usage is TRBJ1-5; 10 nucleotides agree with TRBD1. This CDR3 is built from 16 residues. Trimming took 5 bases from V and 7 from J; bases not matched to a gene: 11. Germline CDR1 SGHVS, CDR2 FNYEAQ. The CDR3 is CASSPPDRGKRQPQHF. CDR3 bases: TGTGCCAGCAGCCCTCCGGACAGGGGGAAGCGACAGCCCCAGCATTTT.

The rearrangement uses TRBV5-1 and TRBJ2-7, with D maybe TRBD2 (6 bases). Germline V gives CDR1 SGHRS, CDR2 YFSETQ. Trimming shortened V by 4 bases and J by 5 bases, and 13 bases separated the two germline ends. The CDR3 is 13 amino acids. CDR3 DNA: TGCGCCAGCAGCCGACTAGGACCGGACGAGCAGTACTTC. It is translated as CASSRLGPDEQYF.

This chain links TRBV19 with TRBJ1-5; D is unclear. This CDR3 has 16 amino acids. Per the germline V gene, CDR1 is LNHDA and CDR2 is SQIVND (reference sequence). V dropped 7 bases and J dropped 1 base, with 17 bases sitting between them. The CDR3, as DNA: TGTGCCAGTACCCCGTCTGGCTATGACAGCAATCAGCCCCAGCATTTT. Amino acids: CASTPSGYDSNQPQHF.

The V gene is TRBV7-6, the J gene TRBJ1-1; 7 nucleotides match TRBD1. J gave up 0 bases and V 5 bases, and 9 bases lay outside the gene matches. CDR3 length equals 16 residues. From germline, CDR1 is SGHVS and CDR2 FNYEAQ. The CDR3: CASSPRQGGVNTEAFF. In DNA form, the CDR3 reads TGTGCCAGCAGCCCCCGACAGGGAGGCGTGAACACTGAAGCTTTCTTT.

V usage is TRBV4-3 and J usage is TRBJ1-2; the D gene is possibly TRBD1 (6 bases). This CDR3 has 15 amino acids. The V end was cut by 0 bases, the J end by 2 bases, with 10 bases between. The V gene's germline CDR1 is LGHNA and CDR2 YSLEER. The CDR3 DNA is TGCGCCAGCAGCCAAGATACCCAGGGGAACTATGGCTACACCTTC. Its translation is CASSQDTQGNYGYTF.

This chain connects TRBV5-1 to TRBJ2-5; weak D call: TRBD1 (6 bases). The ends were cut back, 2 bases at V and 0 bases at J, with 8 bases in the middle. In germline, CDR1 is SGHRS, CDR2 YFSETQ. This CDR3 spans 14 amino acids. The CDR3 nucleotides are TGCGCCAGCAGCTTTCAGGGGTACCAAGAGACCCAGTACTTC. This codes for CASSFQGYQETQYF.

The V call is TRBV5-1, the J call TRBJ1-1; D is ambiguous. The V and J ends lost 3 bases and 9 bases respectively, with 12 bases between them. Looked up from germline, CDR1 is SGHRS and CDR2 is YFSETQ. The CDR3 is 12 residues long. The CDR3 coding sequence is TGCGCCAGCAGCTATGACGGGGTGAAAGCTTTCTTT. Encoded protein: CASSYDGVKAFF. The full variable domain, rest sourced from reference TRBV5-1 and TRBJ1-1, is KAGVTQTPRYLIKTRGQQVTLSCSPISGHRSVSWYQQTPGQGLQFLFEYFSETQRNKGNFPGRFSGRQFSNSRSEMNVSTLELGDSALYLCASSYDGVKAFFGQGTRLTVV.

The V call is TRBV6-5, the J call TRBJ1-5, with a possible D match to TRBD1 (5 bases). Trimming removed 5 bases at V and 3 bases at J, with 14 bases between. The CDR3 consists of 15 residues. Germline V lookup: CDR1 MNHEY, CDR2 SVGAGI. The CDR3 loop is CASSTGGGVNQPQHF. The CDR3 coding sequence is TGTGCCAGCAGTACGGGGGGGGGTGTCAATCAGCCCCAGCATTTT.

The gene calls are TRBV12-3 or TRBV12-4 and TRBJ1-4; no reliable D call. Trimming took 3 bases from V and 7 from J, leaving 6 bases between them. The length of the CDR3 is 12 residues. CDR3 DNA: TGTGCCAGCAGTTTCGTGGCTGAAAAACTGTTTTTT. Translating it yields CASSFVAEKLFF.

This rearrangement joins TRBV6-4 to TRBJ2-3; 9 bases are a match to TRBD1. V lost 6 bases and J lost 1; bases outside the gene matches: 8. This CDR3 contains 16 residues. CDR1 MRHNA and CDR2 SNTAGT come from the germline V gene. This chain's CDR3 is CASSPRTGDGTDTQYF. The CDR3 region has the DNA TGTGCCAGCAGCCCCCGGACAGGGGATGGCACAGATACGCAGTATTTT.

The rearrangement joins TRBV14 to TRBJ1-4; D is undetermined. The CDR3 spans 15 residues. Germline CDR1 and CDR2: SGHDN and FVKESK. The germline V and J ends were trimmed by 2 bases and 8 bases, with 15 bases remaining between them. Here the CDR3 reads CASSQIHRGGEKLFF. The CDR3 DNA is TGTGCCAGCAGCCAAATACACCGGGGAGGGGAAAAACTGTTTTTT.

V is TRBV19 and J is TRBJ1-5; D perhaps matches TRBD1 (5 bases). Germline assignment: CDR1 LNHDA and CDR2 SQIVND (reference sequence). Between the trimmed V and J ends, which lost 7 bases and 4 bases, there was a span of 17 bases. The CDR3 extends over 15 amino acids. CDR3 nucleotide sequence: TGTGCCAGTAATAAGGACGACAGTCGTAATCAGCCCCAGCATTTT. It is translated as CASNKDDSRNQPQHF.

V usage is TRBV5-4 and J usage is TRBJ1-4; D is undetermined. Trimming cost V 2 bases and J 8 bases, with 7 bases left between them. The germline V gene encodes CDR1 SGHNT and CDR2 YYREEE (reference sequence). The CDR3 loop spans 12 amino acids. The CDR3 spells CASSFPGEKLFF. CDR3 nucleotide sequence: TGTGCCAGCAGCTTTCCTGGGGAAAAACTGTTTTTT.

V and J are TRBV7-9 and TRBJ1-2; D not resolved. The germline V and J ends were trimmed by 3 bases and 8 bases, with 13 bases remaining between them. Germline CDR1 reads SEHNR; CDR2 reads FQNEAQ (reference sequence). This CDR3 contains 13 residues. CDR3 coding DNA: TGTGCCAGCAGCTTCATCAGGCAAGGGGGCTACACCTTC. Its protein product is CASSFIRQGGYTF.

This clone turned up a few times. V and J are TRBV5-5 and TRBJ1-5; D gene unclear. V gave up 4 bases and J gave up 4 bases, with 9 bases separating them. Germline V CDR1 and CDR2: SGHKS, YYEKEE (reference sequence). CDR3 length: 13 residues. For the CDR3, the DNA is TGTGCCAGCAGCCGGGCGGATAATCAGCCCCAGCATTTT. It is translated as CASSRADNQPQHF.

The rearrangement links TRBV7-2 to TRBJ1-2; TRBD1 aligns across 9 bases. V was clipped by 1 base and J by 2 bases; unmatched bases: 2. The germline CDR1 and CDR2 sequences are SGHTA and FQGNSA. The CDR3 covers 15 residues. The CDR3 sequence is CASSLDRGRNYGYTF. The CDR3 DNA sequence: TGTGCCAGCAGCTTAGACAGGGGGCGAAACTATGGCTACACCTTC.

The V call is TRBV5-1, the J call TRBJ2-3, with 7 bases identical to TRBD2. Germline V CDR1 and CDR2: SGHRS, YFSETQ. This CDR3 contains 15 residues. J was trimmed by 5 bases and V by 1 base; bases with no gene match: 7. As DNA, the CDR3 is TGCGCCAGCAGCTTGTGGCGCGGGGAGGGAGATACGCAGTATTTT. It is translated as CASSLWRGEGDTQYF.

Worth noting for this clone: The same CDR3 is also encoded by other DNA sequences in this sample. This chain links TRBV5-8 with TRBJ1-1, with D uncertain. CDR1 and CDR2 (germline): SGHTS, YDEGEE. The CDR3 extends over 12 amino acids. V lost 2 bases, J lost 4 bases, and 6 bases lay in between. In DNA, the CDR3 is TGTGCCAGCAGCTTCAGAGGCACTGAAGCTTTCTTT. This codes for CASSFRGTEAFF.

CDR3 loop: CASSGYTEAFF. Here the CDR3 DNA reads TGTGCCAGCAGCGGGTACACTGAAGCTTTCTTT. The chain employs TRBV6-5 and TRBJ1-1; D remains unclear. The CDR3 contains 11 residues. V was trimmed by 6 bases and J by 3 bases, leaving 5 bases between them. Germline values: CDR1 MNHEY, CDR2 SVGAGI.

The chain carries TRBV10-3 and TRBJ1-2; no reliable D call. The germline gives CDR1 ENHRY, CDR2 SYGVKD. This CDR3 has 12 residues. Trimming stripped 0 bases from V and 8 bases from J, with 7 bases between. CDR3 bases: TGTGCCATCAGTGAGTCAATCATCGGCTACACCTTC. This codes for CAISESIIGYTF.

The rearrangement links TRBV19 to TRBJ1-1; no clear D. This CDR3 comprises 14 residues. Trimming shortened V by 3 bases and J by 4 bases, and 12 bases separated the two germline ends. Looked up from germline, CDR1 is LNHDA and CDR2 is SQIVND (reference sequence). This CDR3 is CASSIVHRGTEAFF. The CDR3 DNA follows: TGTGCCAGTAGTATTGTCCACCGGGGCACTGAAGCTTTCTTT.

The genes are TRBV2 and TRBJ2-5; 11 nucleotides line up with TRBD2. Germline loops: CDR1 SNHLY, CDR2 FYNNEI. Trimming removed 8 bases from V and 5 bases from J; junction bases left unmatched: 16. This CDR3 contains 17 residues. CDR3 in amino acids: CASREGPASGGIETQYF. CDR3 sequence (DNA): TGTGCCAGCCGAGAGGGCCCTGCTAGCGGGGGGATTGAGACCCAGTACTTC.

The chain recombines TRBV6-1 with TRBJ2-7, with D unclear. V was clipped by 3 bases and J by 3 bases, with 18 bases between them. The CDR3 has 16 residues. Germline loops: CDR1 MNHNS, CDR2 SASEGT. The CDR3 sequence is CASSDPRISRNYEQYF. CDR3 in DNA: TGTGCCAGCAGTGACCCGCGAATCTCACGGAACTACGAGCAGTACTTC.

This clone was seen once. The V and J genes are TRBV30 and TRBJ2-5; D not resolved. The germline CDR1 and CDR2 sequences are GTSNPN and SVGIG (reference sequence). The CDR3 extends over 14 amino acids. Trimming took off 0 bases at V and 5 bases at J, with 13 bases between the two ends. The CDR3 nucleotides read TGTGCCTGGAGTGTACGGCAGGCCAGGGAGACCCAGTACTTC. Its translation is CAWSVRQARETQYF.

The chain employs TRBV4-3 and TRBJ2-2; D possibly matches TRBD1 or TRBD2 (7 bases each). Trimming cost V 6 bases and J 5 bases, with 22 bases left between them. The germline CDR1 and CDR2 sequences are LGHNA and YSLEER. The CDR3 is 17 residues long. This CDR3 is CASRRQATGRGTGELFF. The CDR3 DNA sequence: TGCGCCAGCAGGAGACAGGCGACAGGGAGGGGTACCGGGGAGCTGTTTTTT.

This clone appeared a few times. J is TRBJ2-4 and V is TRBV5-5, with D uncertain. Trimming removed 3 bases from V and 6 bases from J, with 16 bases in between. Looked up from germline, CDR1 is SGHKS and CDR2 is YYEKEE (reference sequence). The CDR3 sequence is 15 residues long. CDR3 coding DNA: TGTGCCAGCAGCTCTCAACCCCCCCCTGCAAACATTCAGTACTTC. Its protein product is CASSSQPPPANIQYF.

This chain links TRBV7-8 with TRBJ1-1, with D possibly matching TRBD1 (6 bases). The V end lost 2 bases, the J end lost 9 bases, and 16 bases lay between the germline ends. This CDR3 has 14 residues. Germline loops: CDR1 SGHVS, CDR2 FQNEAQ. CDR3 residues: CASSLYQTGAKAFF. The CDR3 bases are TGTGCCAGCAGCTTATATCAGACAGGTGCAAAAGCTTTCTTT.